The rows below give T cell receptor beta chains drawn from one sample of a study of blood T cells in healthy people across ages. MiXCR, run by TCRdb on the 5' RACE reads, gives a single entry per CDR3 protein. The repertoire holds about 720,000 distinct CDR3 sequences, with about 20% as singletons. Sequenced sample: blood. Receptor source: a man aged 70-80 years in good health. The CDR3 runs from the conserved cysteine through the conserved F or W. D genes are given only for firm matches. The listing skips clone size in some rows; elsewhere it reads once, few, many or a size class.

CDR3aa	CDR3nt	abundance	v_gene	j_gene	d_gene
CASSAGRLNSYEQYF	TGTGCCAGCAGTGCGGGACGACTAAACTCCTACGAGCAGTACTTC	-	TRBV6-5	TRBJ2-7	-
CSADLREMNTEAFF	TGCAGCGCCGACTTACGGGAGATGAACACTGAAGCTTTCTTT	-	TRBV29-1	TRBJ1-1	-
CSARPGTSVGQPQHF	TGCAGTGCTAGGCCAGGGACGAGTGTGGGTCAGCCCCAGCATTTT	few	TRBV20-1	TRBJ1-5	-
CASSQVIGEGWGEQFF	TGTGCCAGCAGCCAAGTTATCGGAGAGGGGTGGGGTGAGCAGTTCTTC	few	TRBV4-2	TRBJ2-1	-
CASRRTSVISGNTIYF	TGTGCCAGCCGACGGACGTCTGTCATATCTGGAAACACCATATATTTT	-	TRBV21-1	TRBJ1-3	-
CASSLLGEVVDEQFF	TGTGCCAGCAGCTTGCTAGGGGAAGTAGTGGATGAGCAGTTCTTC	-	TRBV7-2	TRBJ2-1	-
CASSFLAGAYNEQFF	TGTGCCAGCAGCTTCCTAGCGGGGGCCTACAATGAGCAGTTCTTC	many	TRBV5-1	TRBJ2-1	TRBD2
CATSRVHRGREETQYF	TGTGCCACCAGCAGAGTCCACAGGGGGCGCGAAGAGACCCAGTACTTC	-	TRBV15	TRBJ2-5	TRBD1
CSVEANSYEQYF	TGCAGCGTTGAGGCAAACTCCTACGAGCAGTACTTC	-	TRBV29-1	TRBJ2-7	-
CASSGTGTSERETQYF	TGTGCCAGCAGCGGGACCGGGACTAGCGAGAGAGAGACCCAGTACTTC	few	TRBV7-2	TRBJ2-5	TRBD2
CSVKWGSSYEQYF	TGCAGCGTTAAGTGGGGCAGCTCCTACGAGCAGTACTTC	-	TRBV29-1	TRBJ2-7	-
CASRGGANYGYTF	TGTGCCAGCAGGGGCGGGGCGAACTATGGCTACACCTTC	few	TRBV28	TRBJ1-2	-
CASSQGVPGSGNTIYF	TGTGCCAGCAGCCAAGGGGTGCCAGGCTCTGGAAACACCATATATTTT	-	TRBV14	TRBJ1-3	-
CASRTGTGKETQYF	TGTGCCAGCAGAACCGGGACGGGAAAAGAGACCCAGTACTTC	-	TRBV7-8	TRBJ2-5	-
CASSPGVGDYGYTF	TGTGCCAGCTCACCCGGAGTAGGGGACTATGGCTACACCTTC	-	TRBV18	TRBJ1-2	-
CATSQSPSYGYTF	TGTGCCACCAGTCAATCCCCCTCCTATGGCTACACCTTC	-	TRBV24-1	TRBJ1-2	-
CASSSGGRGNEAFF	TGCGCCAGCAGCTCTGGCGGGAGGGGAAATGAAGCTTTCTTT	-	TRBV5-1	TRBJ1-1	-
CATSDSDSVTDTQYF	TGTGCCACCAGTGATTCGGACAGTGTCACAGATACGCAGTATTTT	-	TRBV24-1	TRBJ2-3	-
CSVKRETQYF	TGCAGCGTTAAGCGGGAGACCCAGTACTTC	-	TRBV29-1	TRBJ2-5	-
CASSPRNVRLTEAFF	TGTGCCAGCAGCCCCCGAAACGTCCGGTTAACTGAAGCTTTCTTT	-	TRBV7-8	TRBJ1-1	-
CSARAIGTSWVDTQYF	TGCAGTGCTAGAGCCATCGGGACTAGTTGGGTAGATACGCAGTATTTT	few	TRBV20-1	TRBJ2-3	TRBD2
CASGVEGNRRQYF	TGTGCCAGCGGGGTTGAGGGAAACCGGAGGCAGTACTTC	-	TRBV2	TRBJ2-5	-
CASRGVRGYNQPQHF	TGTGCCAGCAGAGGGGTACGGGGTTATAATCAGCCCCAGCATTTT	few	TRBV6-1	TRBJ1-5	-
CASSRVTGDSEQYF	TGTGCCAGCAGTCGAGTGACAGGCGATAGCGAGCAGTACTTC	many	TRBV6-6	TRBJ2-7	-
CASGFGSVQHF	TGTGCCAGCGGTTTTGGAAGCGTCCAGCATTTT	-	TRBV12-3/TRBV12-4	TRBJ1-5	-
CASSLSGSFYEQYF	TGTGCCAGCAGCTTATCCGGGTCTTTCTACGAGCAGTACTTC	few	TRBV7-6	TRBJ2-7	-
CASSPGGADTQYF	TGTGCCAGCAGCCCGGGGGGCGCAGATACGCAGTATTTT	many	TRBV7-2	TRBJ2-3	-
CASSLDWAANSPLHF	TGTGCCAGCAGCTTAGATTGGGCGGCTAATTCACCCCTCCACTTT	few	TRBV7-2	TRBJ1-6	-
CASSTGVLHEAFF	TGTGCCAGCAGCACAGGGGTTCTCCATGAAGCTTTCTTT	-	TRBV3-1	TRBJ1-1	TRBD1
CASTFDSYEQYF	TGTGCCAGCACTTTCGACTCCTACGAGCAGTACTTC	few	TRBV7-9	TRBJ2-7	-
CSAHRDTLNTEAFF	TGCAGTGCTCACCGGGACACCCTTAACACTGAAGCTTTCTTT	-	TRBV20-1	TRBJ1-1	-